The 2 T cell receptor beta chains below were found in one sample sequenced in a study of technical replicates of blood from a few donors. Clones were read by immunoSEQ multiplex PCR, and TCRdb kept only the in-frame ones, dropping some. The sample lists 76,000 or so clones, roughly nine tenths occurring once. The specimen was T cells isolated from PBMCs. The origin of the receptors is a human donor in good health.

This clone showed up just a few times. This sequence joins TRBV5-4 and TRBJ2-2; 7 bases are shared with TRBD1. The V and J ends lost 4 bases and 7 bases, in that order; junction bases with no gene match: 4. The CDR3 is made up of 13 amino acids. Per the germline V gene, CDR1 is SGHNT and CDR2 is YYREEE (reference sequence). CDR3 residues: CASSVTGIGELFF. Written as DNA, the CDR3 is TGTGCCAGCAGCGTGACAGGGATCGGGGAGCTGTTTTTT.

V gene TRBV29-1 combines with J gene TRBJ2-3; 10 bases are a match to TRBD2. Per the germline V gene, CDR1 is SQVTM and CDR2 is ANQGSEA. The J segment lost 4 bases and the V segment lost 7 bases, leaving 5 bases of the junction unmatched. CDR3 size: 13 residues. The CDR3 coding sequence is TGCAGCGCGTCCCTAGCGGGAGCAGATACGCAGTATTTT. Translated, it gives CSASLAGADTQYF.